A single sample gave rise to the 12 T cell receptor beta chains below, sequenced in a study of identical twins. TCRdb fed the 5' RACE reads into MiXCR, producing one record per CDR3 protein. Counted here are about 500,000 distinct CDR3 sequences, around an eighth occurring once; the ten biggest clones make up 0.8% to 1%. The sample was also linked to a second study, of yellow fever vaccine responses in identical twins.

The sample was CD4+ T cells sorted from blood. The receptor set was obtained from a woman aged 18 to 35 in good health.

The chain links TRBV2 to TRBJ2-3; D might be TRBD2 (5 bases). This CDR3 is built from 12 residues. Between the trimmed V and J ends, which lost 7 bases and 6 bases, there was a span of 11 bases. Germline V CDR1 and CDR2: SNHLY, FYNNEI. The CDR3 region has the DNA TGTGCCAGCAATCTAGCCGGTGATACGCAGTATTTT. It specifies CASNLAGDTQYF.

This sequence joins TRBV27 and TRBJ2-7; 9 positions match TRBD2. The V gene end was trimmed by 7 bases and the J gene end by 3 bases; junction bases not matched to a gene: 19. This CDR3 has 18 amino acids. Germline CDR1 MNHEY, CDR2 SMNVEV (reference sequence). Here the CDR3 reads CASKFRSDGLAGYYEQYF. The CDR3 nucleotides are TGTGCCAGCAAATTCAGGTCGGACGGGCTAGCGGGATACTACGAGCAGTACTTC.

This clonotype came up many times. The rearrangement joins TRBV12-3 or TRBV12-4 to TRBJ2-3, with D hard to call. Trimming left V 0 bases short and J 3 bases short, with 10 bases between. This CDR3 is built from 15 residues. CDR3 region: CASSLARPATDTQYF. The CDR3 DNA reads TGTGCCAGCAGTTTAGCGCGTCCCGCGACAGATACGCAGTATTTT.

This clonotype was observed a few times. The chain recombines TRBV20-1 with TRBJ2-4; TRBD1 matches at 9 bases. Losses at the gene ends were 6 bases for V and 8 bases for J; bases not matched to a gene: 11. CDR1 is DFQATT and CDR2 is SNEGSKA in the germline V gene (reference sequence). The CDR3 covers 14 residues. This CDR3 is CSAIPGQGGDIQYF. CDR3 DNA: TGCAGTGCAATACCGGGACAGGGAGGGGACATTCAGTACTTC.

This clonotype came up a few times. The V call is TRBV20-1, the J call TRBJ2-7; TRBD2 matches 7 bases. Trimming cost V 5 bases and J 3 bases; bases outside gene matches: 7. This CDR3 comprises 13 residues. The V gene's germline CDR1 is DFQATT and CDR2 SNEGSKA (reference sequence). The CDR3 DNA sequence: TGCAGTGCTGGGAGGGGCCTTTACTACGAGCAGTACTTC. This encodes CSAGRGLYYEQYF.

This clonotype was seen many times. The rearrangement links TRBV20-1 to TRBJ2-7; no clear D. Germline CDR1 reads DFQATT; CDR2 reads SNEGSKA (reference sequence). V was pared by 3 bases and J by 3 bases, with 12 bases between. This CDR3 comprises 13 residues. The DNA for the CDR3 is TGCAGTGCTAGGGGCGGAAAGTACTACGAGCAGTACTTC. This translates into CSARGGKYYEQYF.

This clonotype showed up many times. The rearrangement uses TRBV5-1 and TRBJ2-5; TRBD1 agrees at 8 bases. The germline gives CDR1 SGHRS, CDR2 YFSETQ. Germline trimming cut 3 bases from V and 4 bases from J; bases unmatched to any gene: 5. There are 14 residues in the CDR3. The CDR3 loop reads CASSSGQGRETQYF. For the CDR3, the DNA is TGCGCCAGCAGCTCCGGACAGGGCAGAGAGACCCAGTACTTC.

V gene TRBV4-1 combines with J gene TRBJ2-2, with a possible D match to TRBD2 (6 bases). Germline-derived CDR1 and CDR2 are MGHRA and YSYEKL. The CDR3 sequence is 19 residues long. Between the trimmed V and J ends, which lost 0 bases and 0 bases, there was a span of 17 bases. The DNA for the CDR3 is TGCGCCAGCAGCCAAGAATCGTCTGGAGTAGCGGCGAACACCGGGGAGCTGTTTTTT. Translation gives CASSQESSGVAANTGELFF.

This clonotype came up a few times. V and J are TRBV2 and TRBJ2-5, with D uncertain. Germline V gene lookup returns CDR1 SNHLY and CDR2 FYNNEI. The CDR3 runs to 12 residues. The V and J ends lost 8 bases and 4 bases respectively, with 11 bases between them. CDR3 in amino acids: CASRRIGETQYF. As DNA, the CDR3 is TGTGCCAGCCGACGGATCGGAGAGACCCAGTACTTC. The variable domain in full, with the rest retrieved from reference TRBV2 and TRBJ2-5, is EPEVTQTPSHQVTQMGQEVILRCVPISNHLYFYWYRQILGQKVEFLVSFYNNEISEKSEIFDDQFSVERPDGSNFTLKIRSTKLEDSAMYFCASRRIGETQYFGPGTRLLVL.

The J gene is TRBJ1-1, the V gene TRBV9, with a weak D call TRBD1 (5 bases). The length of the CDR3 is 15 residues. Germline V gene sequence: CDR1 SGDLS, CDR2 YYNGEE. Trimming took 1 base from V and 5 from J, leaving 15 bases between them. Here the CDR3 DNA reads TGTGCCAGCAGCGTATCCGCAGGGATGGGGACTGAAGCTTTCTTT. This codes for CASSVSAGMGTEAFF.

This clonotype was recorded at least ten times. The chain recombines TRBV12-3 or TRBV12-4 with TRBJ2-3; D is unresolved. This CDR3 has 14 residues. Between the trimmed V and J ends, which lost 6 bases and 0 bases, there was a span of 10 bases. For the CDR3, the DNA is TGTGCCAGCAGCCTTATCCCAAGCACAGATACGCAGTATTTT. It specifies CASSLIPSTDTQYF.

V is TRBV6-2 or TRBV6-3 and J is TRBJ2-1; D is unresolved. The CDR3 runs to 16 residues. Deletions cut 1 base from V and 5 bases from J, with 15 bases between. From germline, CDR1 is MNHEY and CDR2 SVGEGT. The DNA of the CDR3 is TGTGCCAGCAGTTACTTACTCGGCTTTTCTGACAATGAGCAGTTCTTC. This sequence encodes CASSYLLGFSDNEQFF.